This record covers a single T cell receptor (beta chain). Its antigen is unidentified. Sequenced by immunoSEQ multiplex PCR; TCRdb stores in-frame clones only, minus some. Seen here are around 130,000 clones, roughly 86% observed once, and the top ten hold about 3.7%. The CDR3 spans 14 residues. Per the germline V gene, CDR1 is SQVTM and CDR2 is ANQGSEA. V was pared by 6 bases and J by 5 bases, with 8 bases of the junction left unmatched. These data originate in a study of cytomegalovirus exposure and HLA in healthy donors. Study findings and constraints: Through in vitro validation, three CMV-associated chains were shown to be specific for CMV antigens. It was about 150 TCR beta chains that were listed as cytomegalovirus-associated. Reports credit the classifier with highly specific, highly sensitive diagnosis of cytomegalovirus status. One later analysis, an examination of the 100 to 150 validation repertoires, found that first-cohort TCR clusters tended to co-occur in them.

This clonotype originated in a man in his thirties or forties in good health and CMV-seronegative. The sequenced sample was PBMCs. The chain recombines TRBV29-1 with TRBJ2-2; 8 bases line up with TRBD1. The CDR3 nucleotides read TGCAGCGTCGTACGTCGGACAGGGACCGGGGAGCTGTTTTTT. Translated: CSVVRRTGTGELFF.